The clone carrying this T cell receptor beta chain was recorded a few times. This sample is part of a study of shared clonotypes between healthy human individuals. Running of the assay took place at deep level. The data were produced by immunoSEQ multiplex PCR, yet TCRdb's version contains in-frame clones alone and is incomplete. The table records about half a million clones, approximately 80% of them present only once. CDR3 size: 15 residues. CDR1 and CDR2 (germline): MGHRA, YSYEKL. V was pared by 2 bases and J by 1 base, with 11 bases between. Sequences were obtained from PBMCs. The V and J genes are TRBV4-1 and TRBJ1-1; the D gene is possibly TRBD1 (6 bases). The source of this sequence is a woman aged 40 to 50 in good health. Some clones in this sample may be carry-over from other donors' samples. CDR3 amino acids: CASSQQGKRNTEAFF. The CDR3 region has the DNA TGCGCCAGCAGCCAACAGGGGAAGCGGAACACTGAAGCTTTCTTT.